The 27 T cell receptor beta chains below were found in one sample sequenced in a study of T cell responses to AZD1222 COVID-19 vaccine. The method was immunoSEQ multiplex PCR; TCRdb's version includes in-frame clones alone and lacks a portion of them. The profile shows about 150,000 clones, 80% to 95% of them singletons. The material was peripheral blood, obtained 28 days after the second AZD1222 dose. The receptors originated from an adult who received the AZD1222 COVID-19 vaccine.

V is TRBV6-5 and J is TRBJ1-2; no clear D gene. Trimming removed 2 bases from V and 0 bases from J, with 10 bases in between. Germline assignment: CDR1 MNHEY and CDR2 SVGAGI. The CDR3 runs to 15 residues. The CDR3: CASSYGAASNYGYTF. The CDR3 nucleotides are TGTGCCAGCAGTTACGGCGCTGCGTCTAACTATGGCTACACCTTC.

V is TRBV15 and J is TRBJ2-7; no firm D call. This CDR3 spans 15 amino acids. The V gene lost 1 base and the J gene lost 0 bases, with 10 bases spanning the gap. The germline gives CDR1 LNHNV, CDR2 YYDKDF (reference sequence). Here the CDR3 DNA reads TGTGCCACCAGCAGAGCGGCGGCCAGCTCCTACGAGCAGTACTTC. This codes for CATSRAAASSYEQYF.

The CDR3 is CASSPPYSPRETQYF. As DNA, the CDR3 is TGTGCCAGCTCACCACCTTACAGCCCCCGGGAGACCCAGTACTTC. The rearrangement links TRBV18 to TRBJ2-5, with D unresolved. The germline V and J ends were trimmed by 0 bases and 5 bases, with 13 bases remaining between them. The germline gives CDR1 KGHSH, CDR2 LQKENI. The CDR3 is made up of 15 amino acids.

CDR3 sequence: CASSLFTAGELFF. The CDR3 DNA reads as TGTGCCAGCAGTTTATTTACTGCCGGGGAGCTGTTTTTT. The chain links TRBV28 to TRBJ2-2; D gene unclear. Germline V lookup: CDR1 MDHEN, CDR2 SYDVKM. V was shortened by 1 base and J by 6 bases, with 6 bases between the two germline ends. The CDR3 contains 13 residues.

The gene calls are TRBV18 and TRBJ1-2, with TRBD1 matching over 9 bases. The V segment lost 3 bases and the J segment 8 bases; nucleotides outside the gene matches: 10. The CDR3 contains 15 residues. CDR1 and CDR2 (germline): KGHSH, LQKENI. The CDR3 DNA reads TGTGCCAGCTCACCCACGGGACAGGGAGAATCGGGCTACACCTTC. Protein product: CASSPTGQGESGYTF.

The gene calls are TRBV15 and TRBJ2-1; a weak D match, TRBD2 (6 bases). The CDR3 has 20 residues. CDR1 is LNHNV and CDR2 is YYDKDF in the germline V gene (reference sequence). V lost 1 base and J lost 7, with 29 bases in between. CDR3 DNA sequence: TGTGCCACCAGCAGAGCCCGTCTCGCGGGGAGCTTTCGCAATATGAATGAGCAGTTCTTC. This sequence encodes CATSRARLAGSFRNMNEQFF.

As DNA, the CDR3 is TGTGCCAGCAGCCTACAAGAGACCCAGTACTTC. It yields the protein CASSLQETQYF. The rearrangement joins TRBV5-8 to TRBJ2-5, with D unclear. The CDR3 totals 11 residues. The germline CDR1 and CDR2 sequences are SGHTS and YDEGEE. The V end lost 4 bases, the J end lost 2 bases, and 3 bases lay between the germline ends.

The CDR3 spells CASSLGGFSETQYF. The CDR3 region has the DNA TGTGCCAGCAGCCTAGGGGGTTTTTCGGAGACCCAGTACTTC. V and J are TRBV28 and TRBJ2-5; a possible D gene is TRBD1 (6 bases). This CDR3 spans 14 amino acids. CDR1 is MDHEN, CDR2 SYDVKM, per germline. Trimming removed 6 bases at V and 5 bases at J, with 16 bases between.

The chain uses TRBV18 and TRBJ1-6, with D possibly TRBD1 on 6 matching bases. CDR1 and CDR2 from the germline V gene are KGHSH and LQKENI. V lost 4 bases and J lost 7, with 11 bases in between. The CDR3 loop spans 14 amino acids. The CDR3 region is CASSQRDINSPLHF. Written as DNA, the CDR3 is TGTGCCAGCTCACAGCGGGACATAAATTCACCCCTCCACTTT.

This clone occurred once. The rearrangement joins TRBV7-7 to TRBJ2-7; D might be TRBD2 (5 bases). The CDR3 runs 14 residues. Germline lookup yields CDR1 SSHAT and CDR2 FNYEAQ (reference sequence). V shed 5 bases and J shed 3 bases, with 14 bases lying between them. The CDR3 DNA reads as TGTGCCAGCAGCCAACAAGCCGGAGGCTACGAGCAGTACTTC. Translating gives CASSQQAGGYEQYF.

The rearrangement joins TRBV4-1 to TRBJ1-6, with TRBD1 matching over 9 bases. Germline CDR1 and CDR2: MGHRA and YSYEKL. The CDR3 loop spans 15 amino acids. V dropped 0 bases and J dropped 12; count of bases not matched to a gene: 6. DNA of the CDR3: TGCGCCAGCAGCCAAGATAGGGGACAGGGCCGACCCCTCCACTTT. Protein: CASSQDRGQGRPLHF.

The CDR3 DNA is TGTGCCAGCTCACCCGGACGTAACTCCTACGAGCAGTACTTC. Its protein is CASSPGRNSYEQYF. The V gene is TRBV18, the J gene TRBJ2-7; D is uncertain. The V end lost 3 bases, the J end lost 0 bases, and 9 bases lay between the germline ends. CDR1 and CDR2 from the germline V gene are KGHSH and LQKENI. The CDR3 totals 14 residues.

The chain carries TRBV7-3 and TRBJ2-1; 11 bases map to TRBD2. The CDR3 loop spans 15 amino acids. Germline lookup yields CDR1 SGHTA and CDR2 FQGTGA. With 9 bases clipped from V and 6 bases from J, the junction kept 10 bases outside the gene matches. The CDR3 coding sequence is TGTGCCAGTACCCTTAGCGGGGGGGACGGCAATGAGCAGTTCTTC. The encoded protein is CASTLSGGDGNEQFF.

This clone was counted once. This chain connects TRBV15 to TRBJ1-1; D is unclear. Germline V gene data show CDR1 as LNHNV and CDR2 as YYDKDF (reference sequence). The CDR3 extends over 12 amino acids. The V gene lost 0 bases and the J gene lost 9 bases, with 8 bases spanning the gap. CDR3 in DNA: TGTGCCACCAGCAGAGAAGGAACGAAAGCTTTCTTT. It specifies CATSREGTKAFF. Using reference TRBV15 and TRBJ1-1 for the parts outside the CDR3, the full variable domain is DAMVIQNPRYQVTQFGKPVTLSCSQTLNHNVMYWYQQKSSQAPKLLFHYYDKDFNNEADTPDNFQSRRPNTSFCFLDIRSPGLGDTAMYLCATSREGTKAFFGQGTRLTVV.

The chain carries TRBV18 and TRBJ2-6; 11 nucleotides agree with TRBD1. J was trimmed by 0 bases and V by 6 bases; bases with no gene match: 7. CDR3 length equals 18 residues. The V gene's germline CDR1 is KGHSH and CDR2 LQKENI. In DNA, the CDR3 is TGTGCCAGCTCCTTACCGGGACAGGGGGTCTCTGGGGCCAACGTCCTGACTTTC. Amino acid sequence: CASSLPGQGVSGANVLTF.

This chain links TRBV6-6 with TRBJ1-2, with D tentatively TRBD1 (5 bases). The V gene lost 6 bases and the J gene lost 6 bases, with 14 bases spanning the gap. The germline V gene encodes CDR1 MNHNY and CDR2 SVGAGI (reference sequence). The CDR3 consists of 13 residues. The CDR3 DNA sequence: TGTGCCAGCAGACCGTCAGGGCCGGATGGCTACACCTTC. Amino acids: CASRPSGPDGYTF.

V and J are TRBV28 and TRBJ2-7; 9 nucleotides align to TRBD2. CDR3 length equals 15 residues. V was clipped by 3 bases and J by 7 bases; unmatched bases: 10. Germline values: CDR1 MDHEN, CDR2 SYDVKM. The CDR3, as DNA: TGTGCCAGCAGTTTTCGAATAGCGGGAGTAGGTGAGCAGTACTTC. This gives the protein CASSFRIAGVGEQYF.

The count of this clone is one. The CDR3 DNA reads TGTGCCAGCAGCCCAACCCCAGATACGCAGTATTTT. Encoded protein: CASSPTPDTQYF. The V call is TRBV6-5, the J call TRBJ2-3; D is ambiguous. Trimming removed 6 bases at V and 4 bases at J, with 8 bases between. The CDR3 is 12 residues long. The germline CDR1 and CDR2 sequences are MNHEY and SVGAGI.

This chain connects TRBV29-1 to TRBJ2-5; the match to TRBD1 covers 8 bases. The CDR3 length is 15 residues. Germline CDR1 reads SQVTM; CDR2 reads ANQGSEA. The junction had 9 bases not matched to a gene; V was cut back by 2 bases and J by 4 bases. The CDR3 loop is CSVELAGGAGETQYF. CDR3 DNA sequence: TGCAGCGTTGAATTGGCAGGGGGCGCGGGAGAGACCCAGTACTTC.

The chain has TRBV6-5 and TRBJ2-1, with D unclear. V lost 5 bases and J lost 5, with 16 bases in between. Germline values: CDR1 MNHEY, CDR2 SVGAGI. The CDR3 is made up of 15 amino acids. The CDR3 sequence: CASSPPTWQNNEQFF. CDR3 DNA: TGTGCCAGCAGTCCACCAACTTGGCAGAACAATGAGCAGTTCTTC.

The chain is built from TRBV4-1 and TRBJ1-5, with 9 bases aligning to TRBD1. CDR1 and CDR2 from the germline V gene are MGHRA and YSYEKL. The CDR3 is 16 residues long. Germline trimming cut 2 bases from V and 2 bases from J; bases unmatched to any gene: 4. The CDR3 region is CASSQIQGAGNQPQHF. DNA for the CDR3: TGCGCCAGCAGCCAAATACAGGGGGCAGGCAATCAGCCCCAGCATTTT.

This clone turned up a few times. The genes are TRBV5-6 and TRBJ1-5; 9 nucleotides line up with TRBD1. V was clipped by 4 bases and J by 4 bases; unmatched bases: 6. Germline V gene data show CDR1 as SGHDT and CDR2 as YYEEEE. This CDR3 comprises 15 residues. CDR3 sequence (DNA): TGTGCCAGCAGCCCACAGGGACAGGGAAATCAGCCCCAGCATTTT. Translation gives CASSPQGQGNQPQHF.

The gene calls are TRBV10-3 and TRBJ2-3; D gene uncertain. CDR3 size: 15 residues. Trimming removed 3 bases at V and 0 bases at J, with 10 bases between. Germline CDR1 reads ENHRY; CDR2 reads SYGVKD. The CDR3 region has the DNA TGTGCCATCAGTGACCTCGGAACTAGCACAGATACGCAGTATTTT. This sequence encodes CAISDLGTSTDTQYF.

The sample holds one count of this clone. This sequence joins TRBV7-2 and TRBJ2-2, with TRBD1 matching over 8 bases. V shed 2 bases and J 0 bases; nucleotides not matched to a gene: 2. This CDR3 is 16 amino acids long. The germline V gene has CDR1 SGHTA and CDR2 FQGNSA. Written as DNA, the CDR3 is TGTGCCAGCAGCTTAAGGACAGGGACGAACACCGGGGAGCTGTTTTTT. This encodes CASSLRTGTNTGELFF.

This chain links TRBV28 with TRBJ1-2; 10 nucleotides align to TRBD1. Trimming took 6 bases from V and 7 from J; bases not matched to a gene: 11. This CDR3 comprises 15 residues. Germline V gene data show CDR1 as MDHEN and CDR2 as SYDVKM. CDR3 coding DNA: TGTGCCAGCAGCCCGATAGGGACAGGGGCAAGTGGCTACACCTTC. Translating gives CASSPIGTGASGYTF.

CDR3 sequence reads: CASSYRDSFPSYEQYF. In DNA form, the CDR3 reads TGTGCCAGTAGTTATCGGGACAGCTTTCCCTCCTACGAGCAGTACTTC. This rearrangement joins TRBV19 to TRBJ2-7, with 7 positions matching TRBD1. Germline V lookup: CDR1 LNHDA, CDR2 SQIVND (reference sequence). The J segment lost 0 bases and the V segment lost 5 bases, leaving 10 bases of the junction unmatched. The CDR3 loop spans 16 amino acids.

J is TRBJ2-1 and V is TRBV2; possibly TRBD2 for D (5 bases). V lost 6 bases to trimming and J lost 0 bases, with 15 bases between them. Per germline, CDR1 SNHLY and CDR2 FYNNEI. The CDR3 runs 16 residues. CDR3 coding DNA: TGTGCCAGCAGGGATAACAGCGGTTACTCCTACAATGAGCAGTTCTTC. It yields the protein CASRDNSGYSYNEQFF. The complete variable domain, with remaining parts taken from reference TRBV2 and TRBJ2-1, reads EPEVTQTPSHQVTQMGQEVILRCVPISNHLYFYWYRQILGQKVEFLVSFYNNEISEKSEIFDDQFSVERPDGSNFTLKIRSTKLEDSAMYFCASRDNSGYSYNEQFFGPGTRLTVL.